This T cell receptor (beta chain) derives from a study of OX40 agonist ivuxolimab in advanced cancers. Broader study findings: The mean number of expanded clones was higher in CD8+ T cells than in CD4+.

Cycle 7 day 1, cycle 4 day 1, and baseline were the timepoints at which blood was sampled. This table comes from immunoSEQ multiplex PCR, and its TCRdb copy is limited to in-frame clones, with some not included. The sample shows tens of thousands of clones, 89% of them seen only once. The V end was cut by 3 bases, the J end by 8 bases, with 7 bases between. Germline CDR1 and CDR2: MDHEN and SYDVKM. The CDR3 spans 11 residues. Concerning this clone: What it recognizes is unknown.

The chain recombines TRBV28 with TRBJ1-2; no firm D call. The TCR comes from an adult with an advanced solid tumor such as melanoma, head and neck, liver or kidney cancer. Material: CD4+ or CD8+ T cells sorted from blood, obtained in a trial of the OX40 agonist ivuxolimab. The CDR3: CASSFTGGYTF. CDR3 DNA sequence: TGTGCCAGCAGTTTCACTGGCGGCTACACCTTC.